Presented here are 26 T cell receptor beta chains from one specimen sequenced in a study of blood T cell repertoires in COVID-19. Here immunoSEQ multiplex PCR was the method, and the copy in TCRdb shows in-frame clones only, minus some. Found here are 200,000 to 300,000 clones, 86% of them singletons; the top ten hold approximately 2.4%. The sample comprised PBMCs or T cells enriched from blood (not recorded which). These receptors originate from a woman aged 18-29 years who had recovered from COVID-19.

The chain employs TRBV25-1 and TRBJ2-1, with a weak D call TRBD1 (6 bases). V was trimmed by 4 bases and J by 4 bases, leaving 14 bases between them. The germline gives CDR1 MGHDK, CDR2 SYGVNS. The CDR3 is 15 amino acids. The CDR3 nucleotides are TGTGCCAGCAGTGGGATAGGGGGACGGTACAATGAGCAGTTCTTC. Encoded protein: CASSGIGGRYNEQFF.

This sequence joins TRBV10-2 and TRBJ1-2; 7 nucleotides line up with TRBD1. The CDR3 consists of 14 residues. Germline V lookup: CDR1 WSHSY, CDR2 SAAADI. V lost 7 bases and J lost 2; bases outside the gene matches: 7. The CDR3 region is CASKRTGENYGYTF. The CDR3 nucleotides are TGCGCCAGCAAACGGACAGGCGAAAACTATGGCTACACCTTC.

This chain joins TRBV5-1 and TRBJ2-7; tentatively, D is TRBD1 (6 bases). Trimming took 5 bases from V and 0 from J, leaving 12 bases between them. The CDR3 covers 14 residues. Germline V gives CDR1 SGHRS, CDR2 YFSETQ. The CDR3 reads CASRFGQFSYEQYF. The CDR3 DNA reads as TGCGCCAGCAGATTCGGACAGTTCTCCTACGAGCAGTACTTC.

On this clone: Other DNA sequences in this specimen translate into the identical CDR3. The chain recombines TRBV7-9 with TRBJ1-2; D not resolved. The CDR3 extends over 14 amino acids. V lost 5 bases and J lost 1, with 11 bases in between. CDR1 and CDR2 from the germline V gene are SEHNR and FQNEAQ (reference sequence). The CDR3 nucleotides read TGTGCCAGCAGCCCCCCAGGAATTAACTATGGCTACACCTTC. Residues: CASSPPGINYGYTF.

The rearrangement links TRBV7-3 to TRBJ1-1, with 9 bases fitting TRBD1. In germline, CDR1 is SGHTA, CDR2 FQGTGA. Unmatched junction bases numbered 11, after V lost 5 bases and J lost 4 bases. The CDR3 has 16 amino acids. CDR3 sequence reads: CASSPTGGNGGTEAFF. The CDR3 coding sequence is TGTGCCAGCAGCCCGACAGGGGGTAACGGAGGCACTGAAGCTTTCTTT.

The chain employs TRBV6-5 and TRBJ1-2; D is ambiguous. V was cut by 0 bases and J by 8 bases, with 10 bases left in between. The CDR3 contains 13 residues. Germline V lookup: CDR1 MNHEY, CDR2 SVGAGI. CDR3 protein: CASSYSTRRGYTF. The CDR3 DNA reads TGTGCCAGCAGTTACTCGACCCGGAGGGGCTACACCTTC.

The chain combines TRBV15 with TRBJ1-2, with a tentative D call TRBD1 (6 bases). This CDR3 contains 15 residues. CDR1 LNHNV and CDR2 YYDKDF come from the germline V gene (reference sequence). V was pared by 1 base and J by 4 bases, with 13 bases between. The CDR3 region is CATSRGFRGPYGYTF. Written as DNA, the CDR3 is TGTGCCACCAGCAGAGGGTTCAGGGGACCCTATGGCTACACCTTC.

The CDR3 bases are TGCAGTGCTAGTAGCGGCAGGGGAGCCAACTATGGCTACACCTTC. Amino acids: CSASSGRGANYGYTF. The rearrangement joins TRBV20-1 to TRBJ1-2; D may be TRBD1 (6 bases). Per germline, CDR1 DFQATT and CDR2 SNEGSKA (reference sequence). V lost 3 bases and J 2 bases, leaving 16 bases between the germline ends. The CDR3 consists of 15 residues.

V usage is TRBV29-1 and J usage is TRBJ1-2; TRBD1 might be the D (5 bases). The length of the CDR3 is 12 residues. V lost 4 bases and J lost 5, with 11 bases in between. Germline V gene data show CDR1 as SQVTM and CDR2 as ANQGSEA. CDR3 sequence: CSVAQGGYGYTF. In DNA, the CDR3 is TGCAGCGTTGCTCAGGGAGGGTATGGCTACACCTTC.

The chain has TRBV27 and TRBJ2-7; 7 bases are shared with TRBD1. CDR3 length: 14 residues. The germline V gene encodes CDR1 MNHEY and CDR2 SMNVEV (reference sequence). Trimming at V came to 3 bases and at J to 3 bases, leaving 5 bases not matched to a gene. DNA of the CDR3: TGTGCCAGCAGTTTGTCTGGGGACAGCTACGAGCAGTACTTC. Translation: CASSLSGDSYEQYF.

The rearrangement links TRBV2 to TRBJ1-4, with a tentative D call TRBD1 (6 bases). The CDR3 has 13 residues. The germline CDR1 and CDR2 sequences are SNHLY and FYNNEI. V lost 7 bases to trimming and J lost 7 bases, with 13 bases between them. The chain's CDR3 is CASKSRGGEKLFF. CDR3 DNA sequence: TGTGCCAGCAAATCCAGGGGTGGTGAAAAACTGTTTTTT.

The CDR3 reads CASSLLAGGQFF. In nucleotides, the CDR3 is TGTGCCAGCAGTTTATTGGCAGGTGGGCAGTTCTTC. This chain links TRBV12-3 or TRBV12-4 with TRBJ2-1; D gene unclear. V was pared by 2 bases and J by 12 bases, with 11 bases between. The CDR3 spans 12 residues.

The chain links TRBV28 to TRBJ2-7; D call uncertain. The V end lost 7 bases, the J end lost 0 bases, and 10 bases lay between the germline ends. The CDR3 has 13 amino acids. CDR1 is MDHEN and CDR2 is SYDVKM in the germline V gene. The CDR3, as DNA: TGTGCCAGCATCTCACTAAGCTCCTACGAGCAGTACTTC. Translated: CASISLSSYEQYF.

The chain couples TRBV19 to TRBJ1-2; 7 bases match TRBD1. Germline-derived CDR1 and CDR2 are LNHDA and SQIVND (reference sequence). The CDR3 is 15 amino acids. CDR3 nucleotides: TGTGCAACAGCGGGCTATTTTACAGGGGACTATGGCTACACCTTC. It translates to CATAGYFTGDYGYTF.

As to this clone: Other DNA variants within this sample encode the same CDR3. V usage is TRBV5-4 and J usage is TRBJ2-7, with D tentatively TRBD1 (7 bases). V shed 2 bases and J shed 4 bases, with 13 bases lying between them. This CDR3 has 14 amino acids. Germline CDR1 is SGHNT and CDR2 is YYREEE (reference sequence). The CDR3 nucleotides are TGTGCCAGCAGCTTCGGGCAGGGGGGATACGAGCAGTACTTC. Its translation: CASSFGQGGYEQYF.

The V call is TRBV5-4, the J call TRBJ2-1, with 7 bases aligning to TRBD1. J was trimmed by 6 bases and V by 5 bases; bases with no gene match: 8. In germline, CDR1 is SGHNT, CDR2 YYREEE (reference sequence). The CDR3 sequence is 14 residues long. The CDR3 DNA sequence: TGTGCCAGCAGAGAGCCGACAGGGATCAATGAGCAGTTCTTC. Residues: CASREPTGINEQFF.

The chain recombines TRBV4-3 with TRBJ2-2, with a tentative D call TRBD2 (5 bases). Germline V gene data show CDR1 as LGHNA and CDR2 as YSLEER. The CDR3 length is 18 residues. The V end lost 1 base, the J end lost 6 bases, and 21 bases lay between the germline ends. For the CDR3, the DNA is TGCGCCAGCAGCCAAGTCTTAGAGAGCAGGAGCGGTCCCGGGGAGCTGTTTTTT. It translates to CASSQVLESRSGPGELFF.

This rearrangement joins TRBV9 to TRBJ2-2, with 8 bases lining up with TRBD2. The CDR3 contains 16 residues. V dropped 2 bases and J dropped 3; count of bases not matched to a gene: 6. Germline V CDR1 and CDR2: SGDLS, YYNGEE. The CDR3 DNA reads as TGTGCCAGCAGCGTTTCGACTAGCGCATACACCGGGGAGCTGTTTTTT. Translated: CASSVSTSAYTGELFF.

The chain uses TRBV5-1 and TRBJ2-1; D not certain. Germline CDR1 and CDR2: SGHRS and YFSETQ. CDR3 length equals 12 residues. V was clipped by 1 base and J by 8 bases, with 7 bases between them. This chain's CDR3 is CASSLTRHEQFF. The DNA for the CDR3 is TGCGCCAGCAGCTTGACGAGGCATGAGCAGTTCTTC.

This clone was observed a few times. The chain links TRBV7-8 to TRBJ2-1, with 12 positions matching TRBD2. The trim removed 1 base at V and 6 bases at J, leaving 1 base unmatched. CDR1 and CDR2 (germline): SGHVS, FQNEAQ. The CDR3 length is 15 residues. The CDR3 bases are TGTGCCAGCAGCTTAGTGGGACTAGCGGGCAATGAGCAGTTCTTC. Encoded protein: CASSLVGLAGNEQFF.

The J gene is TRBJ1-2, the V gene TRBV7-9; 7 nucleotides align to TRBD1. V lost 2 bases and J lost 3; bases outside the gene matches: 6. Germline-derived CDR1 and CDR2 are SEHNR and FQNEAQ (reference sequence). The CDR3 length is 15 residues. The CDR3 reads CASSLRGQSDYGYTF. CDR3 DNA: TGTGCCAGCAGCTTAAGGGGACAGTCGGACTATGGCTACACCTTC.

This clone came up a few times. The rearrangement links TRBV5-4 to TRBJ1-6; 7 bases are a match to TRBD1. This CDR3 contains 16 residues. CDR1 and CDR2 (germline): SGHNT, YYREEE (reference sequence). V lost 4 bases and J lost 7; bases outside the gene matches: 11. CDR3: CASSAYRGAGNSPLHF. In DNA form, the CDR3 reads TGTGCCAGCAGCGCCTACAGGGGCGCGGGGAATTCACCCCTCCACTTT.

The rearrangement joins TRBV13 to TRBJ1-5, with D uncertain. V gave up 0 bases and J gave up 7 bases, with 4 bases separating them. Germline-derived CDR1 and CDR2 are PRHDT and FYEKMQ (reference sequence). This CDR3 has 12 residues. CDR3 DNA sequence: TGTGCCAGCAGCTTAGGCGGGCAGCCCCAGCATTTT. Translated: CASSLGGQPQHF.

This chain uses TRBV4-1 with TRBJ2-1; D perhaps matches TRBD2 (6 bases). The CDR3 has 16 residues. CDR1 is MGHRA and CDR2 is YSYEKL in the germline V gene. Trimming shortened V by 2 bases and J by 7 bases, and 18 bases separated the two germline ends. Here the CDR3 reads CASSQSETGGENEQFF. The CDR3 coding sequence is TGCGCCAGCAGCCAATCGGAAACCGGGGGTGAAAATGAGCAGTTCTTC.

The CDR3 sequence: CASSTGAPTDTQYF. CDR3 DNA sequence: TGTGCCAGCAGTACAGGGGCTCCCACAGATACGCAGTATTTT. V gene TRBV9 combines with J gene TRBJ2-3; 7 bases align to TRBD1. V was pared by 5 bases and J by 2 bases, with 5 bases of the junction left unmatched. This CDR3 region has 14 residues. Germline CDR1 SGDLS, CDR2 YYNGEE.

In this sample, this clone turned up a few times. This chain links TRBV5-6 with TRBJ2-7; TRBD2 matches at 7 bases. Germline CDR1 is SGHDT and CDR2 is YYEEEE. The ends lost 4 bases at V and 3 bases at J; junction bases unmatched: 7. This CDR3 has 14 amino acids. DNA of the CDR3: TGTGCCAGCAGCAGGGAGGGCGGATACTACGAGCAGTACTTC. Protein: CASSREGGYYEQYF.